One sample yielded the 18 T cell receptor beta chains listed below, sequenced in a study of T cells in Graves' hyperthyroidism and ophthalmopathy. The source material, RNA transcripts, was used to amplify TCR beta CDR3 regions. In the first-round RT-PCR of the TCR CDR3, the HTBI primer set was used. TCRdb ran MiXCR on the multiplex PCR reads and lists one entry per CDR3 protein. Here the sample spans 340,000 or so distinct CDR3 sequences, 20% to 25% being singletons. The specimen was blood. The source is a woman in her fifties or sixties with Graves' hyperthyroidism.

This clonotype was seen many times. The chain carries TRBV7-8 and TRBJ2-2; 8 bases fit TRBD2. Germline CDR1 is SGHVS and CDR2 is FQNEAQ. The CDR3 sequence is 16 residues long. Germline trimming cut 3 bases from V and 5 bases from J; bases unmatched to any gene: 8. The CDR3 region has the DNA TGTGCCAGCAGCTTCCACGGGACTAGTAGTACCGGGGAGCTGTTTTTT. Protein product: CASSFHGTSSTGELFF.

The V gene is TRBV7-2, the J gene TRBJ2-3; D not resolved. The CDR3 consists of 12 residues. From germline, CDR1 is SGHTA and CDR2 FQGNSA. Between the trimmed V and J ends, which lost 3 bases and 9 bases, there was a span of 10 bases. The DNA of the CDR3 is TGTGCCAGCAGCTTCTCCTTGGGGACGCAGTATTTT. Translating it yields CASSFSLGTQYF.

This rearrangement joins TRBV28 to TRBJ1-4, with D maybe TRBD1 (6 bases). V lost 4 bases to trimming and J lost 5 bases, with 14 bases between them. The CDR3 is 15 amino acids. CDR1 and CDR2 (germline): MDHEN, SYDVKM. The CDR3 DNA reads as TGTGCCAGCAGTTCCTCAGGGGAAGTGAATGAAAAACTGTTTTTT. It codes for CASSSSGEVNEKLFF.

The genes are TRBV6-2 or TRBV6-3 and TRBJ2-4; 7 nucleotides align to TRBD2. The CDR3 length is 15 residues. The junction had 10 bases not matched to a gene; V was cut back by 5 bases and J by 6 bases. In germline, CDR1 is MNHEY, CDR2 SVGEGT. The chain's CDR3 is CASSPEAGMINIQYF. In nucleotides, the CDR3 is TGTGCCAGCAGTCCGGAAGCGGGGATGATAAACATTCAGTACTTC.

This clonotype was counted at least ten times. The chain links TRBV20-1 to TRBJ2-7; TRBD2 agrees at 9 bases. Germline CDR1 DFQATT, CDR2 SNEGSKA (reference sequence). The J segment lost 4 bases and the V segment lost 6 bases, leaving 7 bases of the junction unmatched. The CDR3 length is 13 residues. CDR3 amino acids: CSAAASGAYEQYF. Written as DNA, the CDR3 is TGCAGTGCAGCGGCTAGCGGGGCATACGAGCAGTACTTC.

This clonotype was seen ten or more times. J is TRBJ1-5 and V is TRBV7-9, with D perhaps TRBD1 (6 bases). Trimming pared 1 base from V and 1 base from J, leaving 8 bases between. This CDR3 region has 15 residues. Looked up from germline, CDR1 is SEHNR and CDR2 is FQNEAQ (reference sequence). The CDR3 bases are TGTGCCAGCAGCTTAGGCGGGGGCAGCAATCAGCCCCAGCATTTT. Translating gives CASSLGGGSNQPQHF.

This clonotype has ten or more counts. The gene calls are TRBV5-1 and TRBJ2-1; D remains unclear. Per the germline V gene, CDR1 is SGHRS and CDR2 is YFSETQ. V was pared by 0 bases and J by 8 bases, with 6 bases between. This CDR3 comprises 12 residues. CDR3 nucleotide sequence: TGCGCCAGCAGCTTGGTAGGGTATGAGCAGTTCTTC. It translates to CASSLVGYEQFF.

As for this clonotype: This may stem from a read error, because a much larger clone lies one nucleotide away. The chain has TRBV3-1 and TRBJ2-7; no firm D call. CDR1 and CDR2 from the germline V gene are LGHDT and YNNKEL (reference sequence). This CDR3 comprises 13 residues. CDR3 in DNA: TGTGCCCGCAGCCAAGTGTCCTCCTACGAGCAGTACTTC. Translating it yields CARSQVSSYEQYF.

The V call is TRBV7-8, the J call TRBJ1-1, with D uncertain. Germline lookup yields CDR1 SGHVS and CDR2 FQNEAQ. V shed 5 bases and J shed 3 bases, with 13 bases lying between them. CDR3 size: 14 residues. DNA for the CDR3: TGTGCCAGCAGCCTGACGGATTCGGACACTGAAGCTTTCTTT. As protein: CASSLTDSDTEAFF.

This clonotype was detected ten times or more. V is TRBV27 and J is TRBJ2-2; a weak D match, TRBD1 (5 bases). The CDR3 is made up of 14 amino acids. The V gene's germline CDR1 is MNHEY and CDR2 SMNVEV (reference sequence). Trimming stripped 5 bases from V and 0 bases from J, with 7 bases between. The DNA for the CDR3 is TGTGCCAGCAGTCGGACATCGAACACCGGGGAGCTGTTTTTT. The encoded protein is CASSRTSNTGELFF.

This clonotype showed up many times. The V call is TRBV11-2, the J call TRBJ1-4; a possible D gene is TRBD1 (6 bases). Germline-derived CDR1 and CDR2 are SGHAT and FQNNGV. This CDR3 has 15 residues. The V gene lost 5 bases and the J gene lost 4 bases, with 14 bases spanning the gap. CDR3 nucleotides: TGTGCCAGCAGCGACCGACAGGCCCTTAATGAAAAACTGTTTTTT. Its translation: CASSDRQALNEKLFF.

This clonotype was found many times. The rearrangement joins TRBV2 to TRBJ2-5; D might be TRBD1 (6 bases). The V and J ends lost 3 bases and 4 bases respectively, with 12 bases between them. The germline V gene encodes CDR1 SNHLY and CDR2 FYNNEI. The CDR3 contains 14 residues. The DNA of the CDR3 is TGTGCCAGCAGTGAGGACAGCCACTCAGAGACCCAGTACTTC. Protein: CASSEDSHSETQYF.

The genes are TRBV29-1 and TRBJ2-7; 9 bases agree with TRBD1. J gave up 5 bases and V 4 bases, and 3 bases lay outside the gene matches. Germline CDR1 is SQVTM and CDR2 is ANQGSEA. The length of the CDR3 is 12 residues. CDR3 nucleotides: TGCAGCGTTGGGAGGACAGGGGACGAGCAGTACTTC. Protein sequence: CSVGRTGDEQYF.

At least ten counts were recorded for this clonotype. CDR3 region: CASSQDPGTGSDTQYF. The DNA of the CDR3 is TGTGCCAGCAGCCAAGATCCTGGGACAGGGTCAGATACGCAGTATTTT. The rearrangement uses TRBV3-1 and TRBJ2-3; TRBD1 aligns across 9 bases. Germline-derived CDR1 and CDR2 are LGHDT and YNNKEL (reference sequence). The CDR3 runs 16 residues. The junction had 5 bases not matched to a gene; V was cut back by 0 bases and J by 4 bases.

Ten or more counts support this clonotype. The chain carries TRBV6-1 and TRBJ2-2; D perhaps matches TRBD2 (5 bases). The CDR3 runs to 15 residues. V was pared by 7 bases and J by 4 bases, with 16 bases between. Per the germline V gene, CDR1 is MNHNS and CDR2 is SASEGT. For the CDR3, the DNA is TGTGCCAGCAATCGGACGCCCCGGGGCACCGGGGAGCTGTTTTTT. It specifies CASNRTPRGTGELFF.

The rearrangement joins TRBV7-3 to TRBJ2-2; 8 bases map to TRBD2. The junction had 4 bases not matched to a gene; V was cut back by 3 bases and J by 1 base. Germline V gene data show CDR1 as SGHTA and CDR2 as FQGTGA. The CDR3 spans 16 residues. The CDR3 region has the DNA TGTGCCAGCAGCTTGCTAAGCGGGAGGAACACCGGGGAGCTGTTTTTT. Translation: CASSLLSGRNTGELFF.

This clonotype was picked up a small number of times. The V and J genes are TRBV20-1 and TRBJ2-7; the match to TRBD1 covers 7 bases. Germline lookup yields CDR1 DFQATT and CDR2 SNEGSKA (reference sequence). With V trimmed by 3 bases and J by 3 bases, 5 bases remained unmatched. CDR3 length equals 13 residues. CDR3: CSASVAGGYEQYF. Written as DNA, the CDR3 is TGCAGTGCTAGTGTGGCAGGGGGCTACGAGCAGTACTTC.

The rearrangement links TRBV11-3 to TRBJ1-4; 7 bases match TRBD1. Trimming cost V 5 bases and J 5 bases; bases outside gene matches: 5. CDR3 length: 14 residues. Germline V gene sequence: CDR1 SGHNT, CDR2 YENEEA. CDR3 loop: CASSPGQNNEKLFF. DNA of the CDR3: TGTGCCAGCAGCCCGGGACAGAACAATGAAAAACTGTTTTTT.